The 32 T cell receptor beta chains in this list originate from one sample, sequenced in a study of PD-L1 blockade in urothelial cancer (dated by TCRdb to 2017 to 2019). Interpreted using the paper, the time point label stands for: pretreatment peripheral blood. The library was obtained by the immunoSEQ multiplex PCR assay. Entries here come from immuneACCESS through TCRdb and include only in-frame sequences with V and J called. Some clones fail to appear in such tables; in the studies checked, an unresolved V gene covers under half of the shortfall, and the cause of the remainder is unknown. This sample holds some 74,000 clones; 85% were observed only once. The ten largest make up 5.5% to 7.5% of the sample. Specimen: PBMCs, collected around atezolizumab (anti-PD-L1) treatment. The receptors were sampled from a man in his forties or fifties with urothelial cancer.

The chain joins TRBV6-6 to TRBJ1-1; TRBD1 matches 7 bases. This CDR3 has 15 amino acids. V was pared by 0 bases and J by 0 bases, with 1 base of the junction left unmatched. CDR1 and CDR2 from the germline V gene are MNHNY and SVGAGI (reference sequence). In DNA, the CDR3 is TGTGCCAGCAGTTACTCGGGACAGTTGAACACTGAAGCTTTCTTT. Translation: CASSYSGQLNTEAFF.

This clone has a single count. V is TRBV9 and J is TRBJ2-3; 7 nucleotides align to TRBD2. V was pared by 4 bases and J by 4 bases, with 9 bases of the junction left unmatched. Germline V lookup: CDR1 SGDLS, CDR2 YYNGEE. CDR3 length: 15 amino acids. The CDR3 here is CASSLTSVGADTQYF. CDR3 DNA sequence: TGTGCCAGCAGCCTCACTAGCGTCGGGGCAGATACGCAGTATTTT.

The chain couples TRBV28 to TRBJ2-1; TRBD2 matches 9 bases. The length of the CDR3 is 15 residues. The trim removed 8 bases at V and 12 bases at J, leaving 17 bases unmatched. Germline V gene sequence: CDR1 MDHEN, CDR2 SYDVKM. The CDR3 coding sequence is TGTGCCAGCGCCTCTAGACGGCGGGAGGGCCCGGTGCAGTTCTTC. Translating gives CASASRRREGPVQFF. The whole variable domain, remainder taken from reference TRBV28 and TRBJ2-1, is DVKVTQSSRYLVKRTGEKVFLECVQDMDHENMFWYRQDPGLGLRLIYFSYDVKMKEKGDIPEGYSVSREKKERFSLILESASTNQTSMYLCASASRRREGPVQFFGPGTRLTVL.

This clone was picked up one time. This chain links TRBV5-6 with TRBJ2-3; 14 bases agree with TRBD2. The germline V gene encodes CDR1 SGHDT and CDR2 YYEEEE. V lost 2 bases and J lost 5; bases outside the gene matches: 1. The CDR3 extends over 15 amino acids. CDR3 region: CASSFGLAGGDTQYF. In DNA form, the CDR3 reads TGTGCCAGCAGCTTTGGACTAGCGGGAGGAGATACGCAGTATTTT.

This chain uses TRBV27 with TRBJ2-2; 8 nucleotides line up with TRBD2. The V gene end was trimmed by 5 bases and the J gene end by 4 bases; junction bases not matched to a gene: 9. This CDR3 is 16 amino acids long. Germline loops: CDR1 MNHEY, CDR2 SMNVEV (reference sequence). This chain's CDR3 is CASSPMGGRSTGELFF. The CDR3, as DNA: TGTGCCAGCAGTCCGATGGGCGGGAGGTCCACCGGGGAGCTGTTTTTT.

V usage is TRBV2 and J usage is TRBJ1-2, with TRBD1 matching 11 bases. CDR3 length: 14 residues. Per germline, CDR1 SNHLY and CDR2 FYNNEI. Trimming cost V 7 bases and J 8 bases; bases outside gene matches: 9. CDR3 sequence: CASTRDRGVRGYTF. The CDR3 DNA sequence: TGTGCCAGCACTCGGGACAGGGGGGTAAGAGGCTACACCTTC.

CDR3 DNA sequence: TGTGCCAGCAGCGTAGGTACGGGAGGGGTCCGAGAGACCCAGTACTTC. Protein: CASSVGTGGVRETQYF. V usage is TRBV9 and J usage is TRBJ2-5, with TRBD2 matching over 8 bases. J lost 4 bases, V lost 0 bases, and 8 bases had no gene match. CDR3 length: 16 residues. Per germline, CDR1 SGDLS and CDR2 YYNGEE.

The rearrangement links TRBV30 to TRBJ2-1; 8 bases align to TRBD2. Germline CDR1 GTSNPN, CDR2 SVGIG (reference sequence). V gave up 2 bases and J gave up 7 bases; unmatched junction bases: 4. The CDR3 is 13 residues long. The CDR3, as DNA: TGTGCCTGGAGTACGGGGGGGTGGAATGAGCAGTTCTTC. Its translation: CAWSTGGWNEQFF.

This sequence joins TRBV18 and TRBJ1-5; weak D call: TRBD1 (5 bases). The CDR3 is 15 residues long. Trimming left V 4 bases short and J 5 bases short, with 15 bases between. Germline values: CDR1 KGHSH, CDR2 LQKENI. In nucleotides, the CDR3 is TGTGCCAGCTCACAAGACAGCGAAGGGGATCAGCCCCAGCATTTT. Translation gives CASSQDSEGDQPQHF.

The rearrangement joins TRBV5-1 to TRBJ1-1; D ambiguous. Trimming left V 4 bases short and J 1 base short, with 11 bases between. Germline values: CDR1 SGHRS, CDR2 YFSETQ. The length of the CDR3 is 14 residues. The CDR3 reads CASSSRVSNTEAFF. CDR3 sequence (DNA): TGCGCCAGCAGCAGTCGGGTGTCGAACACTGAAGCTTTCTTT.

The J gene is TRBJ2-1, the V gene TRBV5-4, with D possibly TRBD2 on 5 matching bases. From germline, CDR1 is SGHNT and CDR2 YYREEE (reference sequence). Trimming took 1 base from V and 0 from J, leaving 8 bases between them. This CDR3 spans 15 amino acids. In DNA, the CDR3 is TGTGCCAGCAGCTTGAGCGGAAACTCCTACAATGAGCAGTTCTTC. Translating gives CASSLSGNSYNEQFF.

CDR3 region: CASSVASTDTQYF. DNA of the CDR3: TGTGCCAGCAGCGTAGCTAGCACAGATACGCAGTATTTT. The V gene is TRBV9, the J gene TRBJ2-3; D is unclear. V shed 0 bases and J shed 0 bases, with 2 bases lying between them. Germline V gives CDR1 SGDLS, CDR2 YYNGEE. This CDR3 spans 13 amino acids.

The gene calls are TRBV2 and TRBJ2-6, with TRBD2 matching 10 bases. CDR3 length: 17 residues. The ends lost 4 bases at V and 0 bases at J; junction bases unmatched: 3. The germline gives CDR1 SNHLY, CDR2 FYNNEI. CDR3 residues: CASSASGRVSGANVLTF. The DNA of the CDR3 is TGTGCCAGCAGTGCAAGCGGGAGGGTCTCTGGGGCCAACGTCCTGACTTTC.

V usage is TRBV11-1 and J usage is TRBJ1-1; unclear D gene. The V end was cut by 1 base, the J end by 1 base, with 7 bases between. In germline, CDR1 is SGHAT, CDR2 FQDESV (reference sequence). The CDR3 loop spans 14 amino acids. The CDR3 nucleotides are TGTGCCAGCAGCTTAGGGCTCCCGAACACTGAAGCTTTCTTT. This sequence encodes CASSLGLPNTEAFF.

The V and J genes are TRBV30 and TRBJ1-5, with 9 nucleotides matching TRBD1. After removal of 0 bases from V and 5 bases from J, the junction contained 5 bases not matched to a gene. Per germline, CDR1 GTSNPN and CDR2 SVGIG (reference sequence). The CDR3 sequence is 15 residues long. CDR3 DNA sequence: TGTGCCTGGAGTGTACCGGGACAGGGTGATCAGCCCCAGCATTTT. Translation gives CAWSVPGQGDQPQHF.

CDR3 nucleotides: TGTGCCAGCAGTTACTCGGGGCGTGAAGCTTTCTTT. Translating it yields CASSYSGREAFF. This sequence joins TRBV6-5 and TRBJ1-1, with D perhaps matching TRBD1 (5 bases). Deletions cut 0 bases from V and 7 bases from J, with 6 bases between. The CDR3 has 12 amino acids. Germline loops: CDR1 MNHEY, CDR2 SVGAGI.

The chain has TRBV15 and TRBJ1-4; 7 bases map to TRBD1. This CDR3 has 15 amino acids. The V gene's germline CDR1 is LNHNV and CDR2 YYDKDF (reference sequence). The trim removed 8 bases at V and 5 bases at J, leaving 11 bases unmatched. The CDR3 DNA reads as TGTGCCACCTTGGGACAGCTTAACCCAAATGAAAAACTGTTTTTT. Its protein is CATLGQLNPNEKLFF.

The gene calls are TRBV5-1 and TRBJ2-7; tentatively, D is TRBD1 (5 bases). Per germline, CDR1 SGHRS and CDR2 YFSETQ. Trimming took off 6 bases at V and 3 bases at J, with 13 bases between the two ends. The CDR3 contains 13 residues. CDR3 sequence: CASNIAGNYEQYF. CDR3 DNA: TGCGCCAGCAACATCGCAGGGAACTACGAGCAGTACTTC.

The chain is built from TRBV10-1 and TRBJ1-5; a possible D gene is TRBD1 (6 bases). V was clipped by 6 bases and J by 7 bases, with 19 bases between them. CDR1 WNHNN and CDR2 SYGVQD come from the germline V gene (reference sequence). CDR3 length equals 15 residues. CDR3 in DNA: TGCGCCAGCAGAGAAACAGGGTGGATAGTACAGCCCCAGCATTTT. As protein: CASRETGWIVQPQHF.

V and J are TRBV27 and TRBJ1-2; the D gene is possibly TRBD1 (5 bases). The CDR3 is 14 residues long. Germline-derived CDR1 and CDR2 are MNHEY and SMNVEV (reference sequence). The germline V and J ends were trimmed by 2 bases and 5 bases, with 12 bases remaining between them. The CDR3 sequence is CASSLLASGYGYTF. As DNA, the CDR3 is TGTGCCAGCAGTTTACTGGCCTCAGGGTATGGCTACACCTTC.

The V gene is TRBV20-1, the J gene TRBJ2-5; D gene unclear. The germline V and J ends were trimmed by 5 bases and 2 bases, with 3 bases remaining between them. The V gene's germline CDR1 is DFQATT and CDR2 SNEGSKA (reference sequence). This CDR3 has 10 residues. CDR3 in amino acids: CSAEQETQYF. The DNA of the CDR3 is TGCAGTGCTGAGCAAGAGACCCAGTACTTC.

This sequence joins TRBV7-6 and TRBJ1-1; 9 bases are a match to TRBD1. The length of the CDR3 is 15 residues. Trimming at V came to 2 bases and at J to 4 bases, leaving 5 bases not matched to a gene. CDR1 and CDR2 (germline): SGHVS, FNYEAQ. The CDR3 is CASSLMGQGATEAFF. The CDR3 nucleotides are TGTGCCAGCAGCTTAATGGGACAGGGTGCCACTGAAGCTTTCTTT.

This clone appeared a single time. The chain links TRBV7-2 to TRBJ2-3; 9 positions match TRBD1. V lost 5 bases, J lost 9 bases, and 9 bases stayed unmatched. The CDR3 is made up of 14 amino acids. Germline CDR1 is SGHTA and CDR2 is FQGNSA. The CDR3 spells CASSRKQGAQTQYF. In DNA, the CDR3 is TGTGCCAGCAGCCGGAAACAGGGGGCGCAGACGCAGTATTTT.

V is TRBV5-1 and J is TRBJ2-5; 7 nucleotides match TRBD2. The V gene's germline CDR1 is SGHRS and CDR2 YFSETQ. With V trimmed by 4 bases and J by 5 bases, 8 bases remained unmatched. This CDR3 spans 14 amino acids. This CDR3 is CASSPSGGGETQYF. The CDR3 DNA reads TGCGCCAGCAGCCCCTCCGGGGGAGGGGAGACCCAGTACTTC.

V is TRBV6-1 and J is TRBJ2-7, with 10 bases matching TRBD1. Per germline, CDR1 MNHNS and CDR2 SASEGT. J gave up 12 bases and V 6 bases, and 2 bases lay outside the gene matches. The CDR3 consists of 10 residues. Written as DNA, the CDR3 is TGTGCCAGCAGGGGACAGGGGATGTACTTC. This codes for CASRGQGMYF.

V is TRBV30 and J is TRBJ1-2; D uncertain. The germline gives CDR1 GTSNPN, CDR2 SVGIG (reference sequence). Trimming removed 4 bases from V and 4 bases from J, with 13 bases in between. The CDR3 loop spans 13 amino acids. The CDR3 spells CAWTKPPLYGYTF. CDR3 sequence (DNA): TGTGCCTGGACGAAACCGCCACTCTATGGCTACACCTTC.

This clone was counted once. J is TRBJ2-7 and V is TRBV2; 7 bases line up with TRBD2. This CDR3 is built from 16 residues. After removal of 6 bases from V and 6 bases from J, the junction contained 17 bases not matched to a gene. The germline V gene has CDR1 SNHLY and CDR2 FYNNEI. The CDR3 DNA follows: TGTGCCAGCAGGGGATTTGGCGGGACTACATCGTTCGAGCAGTACTTC. Translating it yields CASRGFGGTTSFEQYF.

The chain carries TRBV11-3 and TRBJ2-7, with TRBD1 as a possible D gene (8 bases). CDR1 and CDR2 from the germline V gene are SGHNT and YENEEA. The V gene lost 5 bases and the J gene lost 2 bases, with 13 bases spanning the gap. The CDR3 consists of 14 residues. The CDR3 DNA is TGTGCCAGCAGCGAAACAGGGGGGGCCTACGAGCAGTACTTC. Its protein is CASSETGGAYEQYF.

V is TRBV4-3 and J is TRBJ2-1; D unclear. Looked up from germline, CDR1 is LGHNA and CDR2 is YSLEER. The V end lost 0 bases, the J end lost 4 bases, and 7 bases lay between the germline ends. This CDR3 contains 14 residues. DNA of the CDR3: TGCGCCAGCAGCCAAGATCCAGCGTACAATGAGCAGTTCTTC. Its translation: CASSQDPAYNEQFF.

The chain joins TRBV30 to TRBJ1-5, with unresolved D. The V gene's germline CDR1 is GTSNPN and CDR2 SVGIG (reference sequence). Trimming removed 0 bases from V and 9 bases from J, with 12 bases in between. This CDR3 contains 13 residues. DNA for the CDR3: TGTGCCTGGAGTGTCCTGAGGCAAGGGCCCCAGCATTTT. Translation gives CAWSVLRQGPQHF. The full variable domain, its missing parts supplied by reference TRBV30 and TRBJ1-5, is SQTIHQWPATLVQPVGSPLSLECTVEGTSNPNLYWYRQAAGRGLQLLFYSVGIGQISSEVPQNLSASRPQDRQFILSSKKLLLSDSGFYLCAWSVLRQGPQHFGDGTRLSIL.

The CDR3 loop is CASSPGDTEAFF. For the CDR3, the DNA is TGTGCCAGCAGCCCCGGTGACACTGAAGCTTTCTTT. V is TRBV11-3 and J is TRBJ1-1; no clear D gene. Germline CDR1 reads SGHNT; CDR2 reads YENEEA. V was cut by 5 bases and J by 3 bases, with 7 bases left in between. This CDR3 has 12 residues.

The V and J genes are TRBV7-9 and TRBJ2-1, with 8 bases that match TRBD2. In germline, CDR1 is SEHNR, CDR2 FQNEAQ (reference sequence). The CDR3 spans 15 residues. Trimming at V came to 5 bases and at J to 4 bases, leaving 7 bases not matched to a gene. The CDR3 region is CASSRAGEKYNEQFF. The CDR3 DNA follows: TGTGCCAGCAGCCGAGCGGGAGAAAAATACAATGAGCAGTTCTTC.